This entry describes one T cell receptor (beta chain). V lost 4 bases and J lost 4; bases outside the gene matches: 3. Germline-derived CDR1 and CDR2 are SGHRS and YFSETQ. The length of the CDR3 is 13 residues. This sample is part of a study of blood T cell repertoires in COVID-19. About the study: PBMCs, B-cell-depleted T cells, or T cells were the source of the cDNA or gDNA that made up the material.

Adults between roughly 18 and 95 years of age took part from about 24 US areas. Participant-given clinical history determined each cohort assignment. Clones were sequenced by immunoSEQ multiplex PCR, and TCRdb holds only the in-frame ones, with some missing. The profile shows 260,000 or so clones, around 85% of them singletons. The TCR was taken from a woman aged 45-65 years who had recovered from COVID-19. This chain connects TRBV5-1 to TRBJ1-2; 8 nucleotides line up with TRBD1. The sequencing input was PBMCs or T cells enriched from blood (not recorded which). DNA of the CDR3: TGCGCCAGCAGCGGCGGGACAGGCTATGGCTACACCTTC. This gives the protein CASSGGTGYGYTF.